One sample yielded the 14 T cell receptor beta chains listed below, sequenced in a study of T cells in localized non-small cell lung cancer. This table comes from immunoSEQ multiplex PCR, and its TCRdb copy is limited to in-frame clones, with some not included. Of some 78,000 clones in the sample, almost 85% were seen once. The material was peripheral blood, obtained before any cancer treatment. These receptors all stem from a man between 40 and 70 years old with stage I lung adenocarcinoma.

This rearrangement joins TRBV7-5 to TRBJ1-5; the table's D call, TRBD1, has no DNA check behind it. TRBV7-5 is a known pseudogene. The CDR3 has 16 residues. As DNA, the CDR3 is TGTGCCAGAAGCTTAATGGGCAGGGGGCAAATTCAGCCCCAGCATTTT. Encoded protein: CARSLMGRGQIQPQHF.

The rearrangement links TRBV5-1 to TRBJ2-7; D is undetermined. This CDR3 contains 15 residues. V dropped 2 bases and J dropped 4 bases, with 16 bases sitting between them. CDR1 and CDR2 (germline): SGHRS, YFSETQ. The CDR3 nucleotides read TGCGCCAGCAGCTTCGATTCGGCCCGGCCATACGAGCAGTACTTC. Its translation: CASSFDSARPYEQYF. Drawing the rest from reference TRBV5-1 and TRBJ2-7, the complete variable domain is KAGVTQTPRYLIKTRGQQVTLSCSPISGHRSVSWYQQTPGQGLQFLFEYFSETQRNKGNFPGRFSGRQFSNSRSEMNVSTLELGDSALYLCASSFDSARPYEQYFGPGTRLTVT.

V is TRBV4-3 and J is TRBJ2-1; 12 nucleotides agree with TRBD2. The germline gives CDR1 LGHNA, CDR2 YSLEER. This CDR3 is 17 amino acids long. J lost 7 bases, V lost 4 bases, and 11 bases had no gene match. As DNA, the CDR3 is TGCGCCAGCAGCCCCGCGGTCGGACTAGCGGGATCAAATGAGCAGTTCTTC. It encodes CASSPAVGLAGSNEQFF.

This clone has just one count. The genes are TRBV5-1 and TRBJ2-5, with D possibly matching TRBD1 (5 bases). The CDR3 sequence is 17 residues long. Trimming removed 5 bases at V and 5 bases at J, with 25 bases between. In germline, CDR1 is SGHRS, CDR2 YFSETQ. The CDR3 DNA is TGCGCCAGCAGTGTTTCTTCCCCGTATAGGGGTGGGGAGACCCAGTACTTC. Translation: CASSVSSPYRGGETQYF.

The rearrangement joins TRBV5-1 to TRBJ1-3; D is unclear. In germline, CDR1 is SGHRS, CDR2 YFSETQ. The CDR3 sequence is 14 residues long. V lost 0 bases to trimming and J lost 7 bases, with 11 bases between them. CDR3 in DNA: TGCGCCAGCAGCTTGGGGAGCGTCGGGAACACCATATATTTT. Amino acid sequence: CASSLGSVGNTIYF.

As DNA, the CDR3 is TGCGCCAGCAGCCCAATTGGGCAGGCCGAGCAGTACTTC. Translating gives CASSPIGQAEQYF. The chain has TRBV5-1 and TRBJ2-7, with D hard to call. The V and J ends lost 4 bases and 6 bases respectively, with 14 bases between them. The CDR3 contains 13 residues. From germline, CDR1 is SGHRS and CDR2 YFSETQ.

The rearrangement joins TRBV7-9 to TRBJ1-1, with D perhaps matching TRBD1 (5 bases). This CDR3 contains 17 residues. Per the germline V gene, CDR1 is SEHNR and CDR2 is FQNEAQ (reference sequence). The ends were cut back, 1 base at V and 0 bases at J, with 15 bases in the middle. The CDR3 nucleotides are TGTGCCAGCAGCTTAGTAGGAGCGGGACGAATGAACACTGAAGCTTTCTTT. Protein: CASSLVGAGRMNTEAFF.

V usage is TRBV7-6 and J usage is TRBJ2-5, with 9 nucleotides matching TRBD2. Trimming at V came to 7 bases and at J to 5 bases, leaving 14 bases not matched to a gene. This CDR3 has 16 amino acids. From germline, CDR1 is SGHVS and CDR2 FNYEAQ. The CDR3 is CASIPLSAGGLETQYF. In nucleotides, the CDR3 is TGTGCCAGCATTCCTCTGTCGGCGGGGGGGTTGGAGACCCAGTACTTC.

This chain joins TRBV19 and TRBJ1-5; 8 nucleotides align to TRBD1. The CDR3 is made up of 15 amino acids. CDR1 is LNHDA, CDR2 SQIVND, per germline (reference sequence). The V and J ends lost 1 base and 4 bases, in that order; junction bases with no gene match: 3. The CDR3: CASSIAGQGNQPQHF. The CDR3 nucleotides are TGTGCCAGTAGTATAGCAGGACAGGGAAATCAGCCCCAGCATTTT.

The chain recombines TRBV6-1 with TRBJ2-5, with TRBD1 matching 8 bases. The CDR3 covers 13 residues. Germline V gives CDR1 MNHNS, CDR2 SASEGT. Trimming took 2 bases from V and 5 from J; bases not matched to a gene: 1. CDR3 DNA sequence: TGTGCCAGCAGTGAACGACAGGGGGAGACCCAGTACTTC. Translated: CASSERQGETQYF.

Concerning this clone itself: Within the sample, other DNA sequences also encode this same CDR3. CDR3 DNA: TGTGCCAGCAGCGTTACTAGCGGGAGCACAGATACGCAGTATTTT. Translating it yields CASSVTSGSTDTQYF. The J gene is TRBJ2-3, the V gene TRBV9, with 9 bases that match TRBD2. Germline CDR1 and CDR2: SGDLS and YYNGEE. Trimming removed 2 bases from V and 0 bases from J; junction bases left unmatched: 1. The CDR3 is 15 residues long. The full variable domain, with the rest looked up from reference TRBV9 and TRBJ2-3, is DSGVTQTPKHLITATGQRVTLRCSPRSGDLSVYWYQQSLDQGLQFLIQYYNGEERAKGNILERFSAQQFPDLHSELNLSSLELGDSALYFCASSVTSGSTDTQYFGPGTRLTVL.

This clone was observed a handful of times. V is TRBV19 and J is TRBJ1-2, with no clear D. The germline gives CDR1 LNHDA, CDR2 SQIVND (reference sequence). CDR3 size: 13 residues. The V end was cut by 3 bases, the J end by 2 bases, with 7 bases between. DNA for the CDR3: TGTGCCAGTAGTATTCGGCAGAACTATGGCTACACCTTC. It specifies CASSIRQNYGYTF.

The rearrangement joins TRBV19 to TRBJ2-1, with a possible D match to TRBD1 (5 bases). The V gene's germline CDR1 is LNHDA and CDR2 SQIVND (reference sequence). Trimming took off 7 bases at V and 6 bases at J, with 13 bases between the two ends. The CDR3 is made up of 13 amino acids. The CDR3 loop reads CASTFWGGNEQFF. The CDR3, as DNA: TGTGCCAGTACGTTCTGGGGCGGCAATGAGCAGTTCTTC. Complete variable domain (other parts from reference TRBV19 and TRBJ2-1): DGGITQSPKYLFRKEGQNVTLSCEQNLNHDAMYWYRQDPGQGLRLIYYSQIVNDFQKGDIAEGYSVSREKKESFPLTVTSAQKNPTAFYLCASTFWGGNEQFFGPGTRLTVL.

The chain links TRBV4-1 to TRBJ2-3; TRBD2 matches at 14 bases. This CDR3 is 15 amino acids long. J was trimmed by 4 bases and V by 4 bases; bases with no gene match: 1. CDR1 and CDR2 (germline): MGHRA, YSYEKL. In nucleotides, the CDR3 is TGCGCCAGCAGCCTGGGACTAGCGGGGGCAGATACGCAGTATTTT. This codes for CASSLGLAGADTQYF.